This T cell receptor beta chain was obtained from a study of read filtering for tumor transcriptome and immune sequencing. Background on the study: Among patients, 17 to 20 were male and some 15 female, aged 47 to 80 (mean about 66). DNase treatment preceded whole-transcriptome library preparation. Study-wide points: Dropping single-read clonotypes raised IR-seq and RNA-seq shared-clonotype correlation. Sorted CD138-negative bone marrow cells were not purified T cells.

From about 0.4 ug of RNA, a library with molecular barcoded alpha/delta and beta/gamma adaptors was made. In TCRdb, the reads were re-called with MiXCR into one record per CDR3 protein. This table holds around 29,000 distinct CDR3 sequences, roughly an eighth found once. Notes on this clonotype: The target antigen is unknown.

CDR1 SGHNT and CDR2 YYREEE come from the germline V gene (reference sequence). The ends lost 4 bases at V and 6 bases at J; junction bases unmatched: 6. The CDR3 is 15 amino acids. This sequence was found in a donor aged 40 or over with multiple myeloma. The rearrangement links TRBV5-4 to TRBJ2-3, with 12 positions matching TRBD2. The sequenced sample was a population of CD138-negative cells sorted from bone marrow. CDR3 residues: CASSTGLAGADTQYF. CDR3 bases: TGTGCCAGCAGCACGGGACTAGCGGGTGCCGATACGCAGTATTTT.